Here is one TCR beta chain with its context. No antigen is known for it. This specimen comes from a study of cytotoxic CD8 clonotypes in ibrutinib-treated CLL. Background on the study: Once treatment had gone on for a median of approximately 11 months, range 6 to 36, response samples were drawn. Per sample, productive templates averaged almost 260,000 and productive rearrangements averaged approximately 87,000.

The junction had 7 bases not matched to a gene; V was cut back by 3 bases and J by 2 bases. Per the germline V gene, CDR1 is SGDLS and CDR2 is YYNGEE. The CDR3 spans 16 residues. Study-level findings and limits: The public clonotypes identified were infrequent and showed contraction or stability on treatment.

The repertoire was sequenced with immunoSEQ multiplex PCR; TCRdb's copy has only in-frame clones and lacks some. Of just over 200,000 clones listed, 60% to 80% are singletons. This receptor was obtained from a human donor with chronic lymphocytic leukemia. The material was PBMCs, obtained after 12 months of ibrutinib treatment. The gene calls are TRBV9 and TRBJ2-3; 9 nucleotides line up with TRBD2. CDR3 DNA sequence: TGTGCCAGCAGCGGTAGCGGGAGCGTTAACACAGATACGCAGTATTTT. This sequence encodes CASSGSGSVNTDTQYF.